Listed below are T cell receptor beta chains from one sample, sequenced in a study of T-cell memory formation after mild COVID-19. TCRdb analysed the 5' RACE reads with MiXCR anew, one entry per CDR3 protein. This sample has roughly 80,000 distinct CDR3 sequences, with approximately 15% found just once. Specimen: PBMCs or a T cell subset sorted from them (not recorded which). Receptor source: an adult woman who had mild COVID-19 (a few samples of this study predate the infection). Cell type and time point are not known. Both conserved end residues are part of each CDR3. D genes are given only for firm matches. The listing skips clone size in some rows; elsewhere it reads once, few, many or a size class.

v_call: TRBV24-1; d_call: NA; j_call: TRBJ2-2; clone_size: NA; cdr3_nt: TGTGCCACCAGTGAAAGTACGCTGGGCACCGGGGAGCTGTTTTTT; cdr3_aa: CATSESTLGTGELFF
v_call: TRBV4-1; d_call: NA; j_call: TRBJ1-1; clone_size: few; cdr3_nt: TGCGCCAGCAGCCAGGGACTGGGCTACCCTGAAGCTTTCTTT; cdr3_aa: CASSQGLGYPEAFF
v_call: TRBV7-3; d_call: NA; j_call: TRBJ1-3; clone_size: few; cdr3_nt: TGTGCCAGCAGCTTAATGGAGGGGTACTCTGGAAACACCATATATTTT; cdr3_aa: CASSLMEGYSGNTIYF
v_call: TRBV3-1; d_call: TRBD2; j_call: TRBJ2-5; clone_size: NA; cdr3_nt: TGTGCCAGCAGCCAAGATCGCGCGGGAGGTGAAGAGACCCAGTACTTC; cdr3_aa: CASSQDRAGGEETQYF
v_call: TRBV5-6; d_call: TRBD2; j_call: TRBJ2-7; clone_size: NA; cdr3_nt: TGTGCCAGCAGCTTGGGACTAGCGGGGGCCTACGAGCAGTACTTC; cdr3_aa: CASSLGLAGAYEQYF
v_call: TRBV4-3; d_call: TRBD2; j_call: TRBJ2-2; clone_size: few; cdr3_nt: TGCGCCAGCAGCCACCAATCCGGGACTAGCGGGATCACCGGGGAGCTGTTTTTT; cdr3_aa: CASSHQSGTSGITGELFF
v_call: TRBV9; d_call: NA; j_call: TRBJ2-7; clone_size: NA; cdr3_nt: TGTGCCAGCAGCTCCACCGGGACACCCTACGAGCAGTACTTC; cdr3_aa: CASSSTGTPYEQYF
v_call: TRBV12-3/TRBV12-4; d_call: NA; j_call: TRBJ1-1; clone_size: many; cdr3_nt: TGTGCCAGCAGTTTAGGGGGGGGCACTGAAGCTTTCTTT; cdr3_aa: CASSLGGGTEAFF
v_call: TRBV15; d_call: NA; j_call: TRBJ2-2; clone_size: few; cdr3_nt: TGTGCCACGAACGGACGAAACACCGGGGAGCTGTTTTTT; cdr3_aa: CATNGRNTGELFF
v_call: TRBV4-1; d_call: TRBD1; j_call: TRBJ1-6; clone_size: few; cdr3_nt: TGCGCCAGCAGCCAAGATCGGGGGACAGGGGTCTGGAATTCACCCCTCCACTTT; cdr3_aa: CASSQDRGTGVWNSPLHF
v_call: TRBV29-1; d_call: NA; j_call: TRBJ2-3; clone_size: NA; cdr3_nt: TGCAGCGCAAGAGGAGAAGGTACGCAGTATTTT; cdr3_aa: CSARGEGTQYF
v_call: TRBV4-2; d_call: NA; j_call: TRBJ2-3; clone_size: NA; cdr3_nt: TGTGCCAGCAGCCACCGGCTTCTAAAGGTTTTAGCCACAGATACGCAGTATTTT; cdr3_aa: CASSHRLLKVLATDTQYF
v_call: TRBV12-3/TRBV12-4; d_call: TRBD2; j_call: TRBJ2-7; clone_size: many; cdr3_nt: TGTGCCAGCAGTTCGGTAATGGGACTAGCCTCCAACGAGCAGTACTTC; cdr3_aa: CASSSVMGLASNEQYF
v_call: TRBV20-1; d_call: NA; j_call: TRBJ1-5; clone_size: few; cdr3_nt: TGCAGTGCGGTCAGGGTGGATAGCAATCAGCCCCAGCATTTT; cdr3_aa: CSAVRVDSNQPQHF
v_call: TRBV11-2; d_call: NA; j_call: TRBJ2-4; clone_size: many; cdr3_nt: TGTGCCAGCAGCTCCCCAAATACACGGAACATTCAGTACTTC; cdr3_aa: CASSSPNTRNIQYF
v_call: TRBV7-8; d_call: NA; j_call: TRBJ1-2; clone_size: few; cdr3_nt: TGTGCCAGCAGCCTCGGACAAGCCTGGGCTAACTATGGCTACACCTTC; cdr3_aa: CASSLGQAWANYGYTF
v_call: TRBV12-3/TRBV12-4; d_call: NA; j_call: TRBJ2-1; clone_size: few; cdr3_nt: TGTGCCAGCAGTTTTCATGAGGGCCCGGAGCAGTTCTTC; cdr3_aa: CASSFHEGPEQFF
v_call: TRBV5-1; d_call: NA; j_call: TRBJ2-7; clone_size: few; cdr3_nt: TGCGCCAGCAGCGGAGAATCGAGTGCCTACGAGCAGTACTTC; cdr3_aa: CASSGESSAYEQYF
v_call: TRBV9; d_call: TRBD1; j_call: TRBJ2-7; clone_size: few; cdr3_nt: TGTGCCAGCAGCTACTCCGGGACAGGGGGCAACGAGCAGTACTTC; cdr3_aa: CASSYSGTGGNEQYF
v_call: TRBV5-4; d_call: TRBD1; j_call: TRBJ1-1; clone_size: NA; cdr3_nt: TGTGCCAGCAGCTTGGCCAGACCAGGGGGCGGGAACACTGAAGCTTTCTTT; cdr3_aa: CASSLARPGGGNTEAFF
v_call: TRBV6-1; d_call: NA; j_call: TRBJ2-3; clone_size: NA; cdr3_nt: TGTGCCAGCATTTGGGTGGGAGAGGAGCAGTATTTT; cdr3_aa: CASIWVGEEQYF
v_call: TRBV27; d_call: NA; j_call: TRBJ2-5; clone_size: NA; cdr3_nt: TGTGCCGCCGGGGAGGGGGCCCAAGAGACCCAGTACTTC; cdr3_aa: CAAGEGAQETQYF
v_call: TRBV4-2; d_call: NA; j_call: TRBJ2-2; clone_size: NA; cdr3_nt: TGTGCCAGCAGCCAGGACGGGTGGGAGCTGTTTTTT; cdr3_aa: CASSQDGWELFF
v_call: TRBV27; d_call: NA; j_call: TRBJ1-5; clone_size: few; cdr3_nt: TGTGCCAGCAGTTTGTTCTATCAGGGCAGCAATCAGCCCCAGCATTTT; cdr3_aa: CASSLFYQGSNQPQHF
v_call: TRBV7-8; d_call: TRBD2; j_call: TRBJ2-1; clone_size: few; cdr3_nt: TGTGCCAGCAGCAAGGGCGGGGGCTCCTACAATGAGCAGTTCTTC; cdr3_aa: CASSKGGGSYNEQFF
v_call: TRBV6-4; d_call: NA; j_call: TRBJ2-1; clone_size: NA; cdr3_nt: TGTGCCAGCAGCACCAAATTGACAAGACAAGGGGGTGGCGGGAGTGGCAATGAGCAGTTCTTC; cdr3_aa: CASSTKLTRQGGGGSGNEQFF
v_call: TRBV4-3; d_call: TRBD2; j_call: TRBJ2-3; clone_size: few; cdr3_nt: TGCGCCAGCAGCCAAGATCCCTCGACTAGCGGGATGCTCACAGATACGCAGTATTTT; cdr3_aa: CASSQDPSTSGMLTDTQYF
v_call: TRBV20-1; d_call: NA; j_call: TRBJ1-6; clone_size: few; cdr3_nt: TGCAGTGCTTTCCCATGGGGGGAGAGCTCACCCCTCCACTTT; cdr3_aa: CSAFPWGESSPLHF
v_call: TRBV11-2; d_call: NA; j_call: TRBJ2-7; clone_size: few; cdr3_nt: TGTGCCAGCAGCGTTGGGGCAGGTCACTACGAGCAGTACTTC; cdr3_aa: CASSVGAGHYEQYF
v_call: TRBV30; d_call: NA; j_call: TRBJ1-3; clone_size: few; cdr3_nt: TGTGCCTGGAGTGTTAACTCTGGAAACACCATATATTTT; cdr3_aa: CAWSVNSGNTIYF
v_call: TRBV12-3/TRBV12-4; d_call: NA; j_call: TRBJ2-7; clone_size: NA; cdr3_nt: TGTGCCAGCAGTTTAGCCCCTTGGATCTCGTCCTACGAGCAGTACTTC; cdr3_aa: CASSLAPWISSYEQYF
v_call: TRBV29-1; d_call: NA; j_call: TRBJ2-2; clone_size: NA; cdr3_nt: TGCAGCGTGGGGGTATCGGACCGCAACACCGGGGAGCTGTTTTTT; cdr3_aa: CSVGVSDRNTGELFF
v_call: TRBV7-6; d_call: NA; j_call: TRBJ2-7; clone_size: few; cdr3_nt: TGTGCCAGCAGCCCTAACTCCTACGAGCAGTACTTC; cdr3_aa: CASSPNSYEQYF
v_call: TRBV27; d_call: NA; j_call: TRBJ2-7; clone_size: NA; cdr3_nt: TGTGCCAGCAGTTTTGGTTCGACATTTAATCCCTACGAGCAGTACTTC; cdr3_aa: CASSFGSTFNPYEQYF
v_call: TRBV4-2; d_call: NA; j_call: TRBJ2-3; clone_size: many; cdr3_nt: TGTGCCAGCAGCACGAAGACGGGGGAGGCAGATACGCAGTATTTT; cdr3_aa: CASSTKTGEADTQYF
v_call: TRBV7-9; d_call: NA; j_call: TRBJ2-5; clone_size: NA; cdr3_nt: TGTGCCAGCAGCTTAGATCCCGCCGAGGAGACCCAGTACTTC; cdr3_aa: CASSLDPAEETQYF
v_call: TRBV12-3/TRBV12-4; d_call: NA; j_call: TRBJ2-1; clone_size: NA; cdr3_nt: TGTGCCAGCAGTTTGGCGAGCACGCTAAACGACAATGAGCAGTTCTTC; cdr3_aa: CASSLASTLNDNEQFF
v_call: TRBV5-1; d_call: TRBD2; j_call: TRBJ2-3; clone_size: many; cdr3_nt: TGCGCCAGCAGCTTAGTAGCGGGGGCAGATACGCAGTATTTT; cdr3_aa: CASSLVAGADTQYF
v_call: TRBV6-5; d_call: TRBD2; j_call: TRBJ2-1; clone_size: few; cdr3_nt: TGTGCCAGCAGTTATGAGGTAGCGGGGGACCTTGGGAATGAGCAGTTCTTC; cdr3_aa: CASSYEVAGDLGNEQFF
v_call: TRBV27; d_call: NA; j_call: TRBJ2-2; clone_size: few; cdr3_nt: TGTGCCAGCAGTTTCGTAGGGGTATATCGCACCGGGGAGCTGTTTTTT; cdr3_aa: CASSFVGVYRTGELFF
v_call: TRBV27; d_call: TRBD2; j_call: TRBJ2-7; clone_size: few; cdr3_nt: TGTGCCAGCAGTTTATCGGCGGGAGTTAGCTACGAGCAGTACTTC; cdr3_aa: CASSLSAGVSYEQYF
v_call: TRBV6-2/TRBV6-3; d_call: NA; j_call: TRBJ2-7; clone_size: NA; cdr3_nt: TGTGCCAGCAGTTACTCCCGGGACTTGGGTCTCCACGAGCAGTACTTC; cdr3_aa: CASSYSRDLGLHEQYF
v_call: TRBV5-1; d_call: TRBD1; j_call: TRBJ2-7; clone_size: NA; cdr3_nt: TGCGCCAGCAGCTTGGCCGAGGGACAGGGAAGCTACGAGCAGTACTTC; cdr3_aa: CASSLAEGQGSYEQYF
v_call: TRBV29-1; d_call: NA; j_call: TRBJ1-4; clone_size: few; cdr3_nt: TGCAGCGTTGAACCGCGGATCGAATCTTGTGAAAAACTGTTTTTT; cdr3_aa: CSVEPRIESCEKLFF
v_call: TRBV20-1; d_call: NA; j_call: TRBJ2-5; clone_size: many; cdr3_nt: TGCAGTGCTGGTGACTGGGAGACCCAGTACTTC; cdr3_aa: CSAGDWETQYF
v_call: TRBV6-6; d_call: NA; j_call: TRBJ1-1; clone_size: NA; cdr3_nt: TGTGCCAGCAGCTTAATGAGCACTGAAGCTTTCTTT; cdr3_aa: CASSLMSTEAFF
v_call: TRBV6-5; d_call: TRBD1; j_call: TRBJ2-5; clone_size: few; cdr3_nt: TGTGCCAGCAGTTATGGGGACAGGGGGCGAGAGACCCAGTACTTC; cdr3_aa: CASSYGDRGRETQYF